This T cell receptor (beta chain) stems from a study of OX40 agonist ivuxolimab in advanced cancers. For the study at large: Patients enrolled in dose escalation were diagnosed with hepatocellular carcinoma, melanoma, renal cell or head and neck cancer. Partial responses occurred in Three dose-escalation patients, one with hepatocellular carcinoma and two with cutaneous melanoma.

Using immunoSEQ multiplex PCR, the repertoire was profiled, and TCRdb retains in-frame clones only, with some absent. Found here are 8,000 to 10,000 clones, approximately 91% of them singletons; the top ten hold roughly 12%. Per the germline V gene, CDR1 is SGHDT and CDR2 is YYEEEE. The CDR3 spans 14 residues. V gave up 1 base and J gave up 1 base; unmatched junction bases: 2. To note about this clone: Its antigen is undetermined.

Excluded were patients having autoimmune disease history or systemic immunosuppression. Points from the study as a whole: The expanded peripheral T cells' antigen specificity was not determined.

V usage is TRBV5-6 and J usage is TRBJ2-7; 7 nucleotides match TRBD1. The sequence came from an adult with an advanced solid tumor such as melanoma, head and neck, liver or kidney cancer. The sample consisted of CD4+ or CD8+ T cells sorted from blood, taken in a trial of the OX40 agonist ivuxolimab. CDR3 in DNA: TGTGCCAGCAGCTTGTCGGGACAGTCCTACGAGCAGTACTTC. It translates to CASSLSGQSYEQYF.